This TCR beta chain was found in a study of CD8 T cells in ankylosing spondylitis (dated by TCRdb to 2016 to 2017). Broadly, across the study: T cell receptor beta repertoires were profiled in healthy donors and ankylosing spondylitis patients so that disease-linked TCR variants could be found. The whole study cohort included over a hundred healthy donors and around 24 ankylosing spondylitis patients. Peripheral blood was sampled, and synovial fluid was also collected from ankylosing spondylitis patients.

At least ten counts were recorded for this clonotype. The clone's antigen remains unknown. Base qualities are not at hand, and no much larger clone is one base apart. Beyond this particular receptor, the publication reports: A TCR beta motif made up of eight or nine highly homologous amino acid variants appeared to be characteristic of blood from ankylosing spondylitis patients. The disease-linked clones had a CD8+ phenotype and were found at relatively low frequencies in peripheral blood. The disease-linked clones were reported to be significantly enriched in matched synovial fluid samples from ankylosing spondylitis patients. Some motif variants had previously been reported in the synovial fluid and blood of reactive arthritis patients, which suggests shared mechanisms of disease initiation.

Instrument used: Illumina HiSeq 2500. Quantitative 5'-RACE with molecular barcodes was used to prepare TCR beta libraries. Per the original workflow: A new computational method, built on a probabilistic model of VDJ rearrangement, was used to identify disease-linked TCR variants. In-frame beta chains were kept once TCRdb had trimmed the public reads at Q25 with fastp and called clones with MiXCR. CDR3 protein sequences are deduplicated, and each keeps its most common genes and DNA. Here the V and J calls rest on TCRdb's processing, not on the authors' analysis. Counted in this sample were some 340,000 distinct CDR3 sequences; roughly 15% of them appeared once. Clones ranked in the top ten supply 1.1% of the sample. V is shortened by 0 bases, J by 8 bases, and the region joining them spans 11 bases. The germline V gene provides CDR1 LGHNA and CDR2 YNFKEQ. The CDR3, from cysteine to phenylalanine, totals 15 residues. The kept DNA is CDR3 alone, 45 bases in frame from the first base.

Sequencing used blood, either unsorted or a sorted T cell fraction (not recorded which). The chain employs TRBV4-2 and TRBJ1-6; a confident D gene designation cannot be given. This TCR was recovered from a male donor with ankylosing spondylitis or in good health (not recorded which). The base sequence is TGTGCCAGCAGCCAAGATCGAGGTTTCGATTCACCCCTCCACTTT. Its coded protein is CASSQDRGFDSPLHF.